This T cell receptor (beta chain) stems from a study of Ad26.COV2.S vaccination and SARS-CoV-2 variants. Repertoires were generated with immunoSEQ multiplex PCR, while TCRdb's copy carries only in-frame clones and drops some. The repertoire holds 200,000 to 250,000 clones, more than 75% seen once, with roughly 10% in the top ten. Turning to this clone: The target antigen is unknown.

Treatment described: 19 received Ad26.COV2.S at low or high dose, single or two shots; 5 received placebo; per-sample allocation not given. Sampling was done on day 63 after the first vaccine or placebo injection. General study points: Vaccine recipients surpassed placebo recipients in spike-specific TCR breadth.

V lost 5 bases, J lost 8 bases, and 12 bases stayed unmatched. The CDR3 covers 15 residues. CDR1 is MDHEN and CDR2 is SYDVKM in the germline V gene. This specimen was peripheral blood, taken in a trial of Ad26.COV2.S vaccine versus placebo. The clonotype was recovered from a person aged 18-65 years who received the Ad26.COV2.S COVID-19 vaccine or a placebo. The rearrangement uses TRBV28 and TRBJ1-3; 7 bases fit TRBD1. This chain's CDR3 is CASSLTGKGSDTIYF. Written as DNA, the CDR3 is TGTGCCAGCAGTCTGACAGGGAAAGGGTCGGACACCATATATTTT.